This T cell receptor beta chain was identified in a study of blood T cell repertoires in COVID-19. CDR1 is SGHVS and CDR2 is FQNEAQ in the germline V gene. The V end was cut by 5 bases, the J end by 0 bases, with 12 bases between. The CDR3 contains 15 residues. Some clones are missing from TCRdb's copy, which holds only in-frame ones; the method was immunoSEQ multiplex PCR. There are 350,000 to 400,000 clones in the sample; 87% occur only once, and approximately 3% lies in the top ten. The genes are TRBV7-8 and TRBJ2-3, with D perhaps matching TRBD1 (5 bases). The receptor comes from a woman aged 30 to 39 who had recovered from COVID-19. What was sequenced was PBMCs or T cells enriched from blood (not recorded which). The CDR3 coding sequence is TGTGCCAGCAGCCCACGACAGACAAGCACAGATACGCAGTATTTT. Its translation: CASSPRQTSTDTQYF.